The source of this TCR beta chain is a study of blood T cells in healthy people across ages. Study-wide findings and caveats: For the donors, CMV status was unknown and possibly confounded expanded clonotype changes.

With a J-beta primer mix and a sample-barcoded 5' primer, a second PCR ran about 6 to 11 cycles. TCRdb called the 5' RACE reads again in MiXCR, with one record for every CDR3 protein. The table lists 630,000 or so distinct CDR3 sequences, about 30% of them singletons. This clonotype has a count of ten or more. Its matching antigen is unknown. This CDR3 spans 16 amino acids. V lost 0 bases to trimming and J lost 6 bases, with 17 bases between them. Germline V gene sequence: CDR1 SGHTA, CDR2 FQGNSA. The origin of this receptor is a woman aged 80 or older in good health. The sequenced sample was blood. The chain combines TRBV7-2 with TRBJ1-2, with D possibly matching TRBD1 (5 bases). This CDR3 reads CASSLAKGLLNNGYTF. The CDR3 DNA is TGTGCCAGCAGCTTAGCGAAGGGACTCCTGAACAATGGCTACACCTTC.